The 19 T cell receptor beta chains below all came from one sample that was sequenced in a study of blood T cell repertoires in COVID-19. Clones were read by immunoSEQ multiplex PCR, and TCRdb kept only the in-frame ones, dropping some. Of around 79,000 clones in the sample, about 87% were seen once. The sequenced sample was peripheral blood. The receptor source for this set is a human donor in a cohort sampled during active COVID-19.

The chain combines TRBV15 with TRBJ2-4, with TRBD2 identical over 7 bases. The V gene's germline CDR1 is LNHNV and CDR2 YYDKDF (reference sequence). V gave up 0 bases and J gave up 3 bases; unmatched junction bases: 2. The CDR3 length is 15 residues. The CDR3 here is CATSRDSGGKNIQYF. CDR3 coding DNA: TGTGCCACCAGCAGAGATTCGGGGGGCAAAAACATTCAGTACTTC.

The chain employs TRBV30 and TRBJ1-2; D call uncertain. V was trimmed by 3 bases and J by 0 bases, leaving 11 bases between them. The CDR3 extends over 14 amino acids. Per germline, CDR1 GTSNPN and CDR2 SVGIG (reference sequence). Here the CDR3 reads CAWRNGQANYGYTF. In DNA form, the CDR3 reads TGTGCCTGGAGAAATGGGCAGGCTAACTATGGCTACACCTTC.

Only one count was recorded for this clone. The rearrangement joins TRBV4-1 to TRBJ2-2; a weak D match, TRBD1 (5 bases). The CDR3 runs 14 residues. Germline assignment: CDR1 MGHRA and CDR2 YSYEKL. Trimming shortened V by 1 base and J by 7 bases, and 10 bases separated the two germline ends. CDR3 amino acids: CASSQGWQGGELFF. The DNA for the CDR3 is TGCGCCAGCAGCCAAGGATGGCAGGGCGGGGAGCTGTTTTTT.

CDR3 sequence (DNA): TGCAGCGTCCGATTAGCGGGAGCAGTGGAAGTAGGGGATACGCAGTATTTT. This translates into CSVRLAGAVEVGDTQYF. V gene TRBV29-1 combines with J gene TRBJ2-3; 9 bases map to TRBD2. Germline CDR1 SQVTM, CDR2 ANQGSEA. After removal of 6 bases from V and 6 bases from J, the junction contained 19 bases not matched to a gene. The CDR3 loop spans 17 amino acids.

The gene calls are TRBV7-8 and TRBJ2-7; D perhaps matches TRBD2 (5 bases). The CDR3 runs 13 residues. Per the germline V gene, CDR1 is SGHVS and CDR2 is FQNEAQ. Between the trimmed V and J ends, which lost 4 bases and 6 bases, there was a span of 13 bases. CDR3: CASSSGPEGEQYF. CDR3 DNA sequence: TGTGCCAGCAGCTCCGGACCCGAGGGCGAGCAGTACTTC.

This clone came up once. This rearrangement joins TRBV5-6 to TRBJ1-1, with 7 bases that match TRBD1. The CDR3 extends over 18 amino acids. With V trimmed by 3 bases and J by 0 bases, 14 bases remained unmatched. In germline, CDR1 is SGHDT, CDR2 YYEEEE. The CDR3 protein is CASSYRRGTVGLNTEAFF. CDR3 in DNA: TGTGCCAGCAGCTACCGCCGCGGGACAGTAGGATTGAACACTGAAGCTTTCTTT.

Written as DNA, the CDR3 is TGTGCCAGTAGTAGCCGCGGGACCGCCGCTAATGAAAAACTGTTTTTT. Protein sequence: CASSSRGTAANEKLFF. The rearrangement joins TRBV19 to TRBJ1-4; TRBD1 is a possible D gene (5 bases). The CDR3 contains 16 residues. Germline V gene sequence: CDR1 LNHDA, CDR2 SQIVND (reference sequence). The V end lost 4 bases, the J end lost 3 bases, and 15 bases lay between the germline ends.

The V call is TRBV6-4, the J call TRBJ1-2; a possible D gene is TRBD1 (5 bases). There are 14 residues in the CDR3. Looked up from germline, CDR1 is MRHNA and CDR2 is SNTAGT. The V gene lost 6 bases and the J gene lost 0 bases, with 11 bases spanning the gap. In DNA, the CDR3 is TGTGCCAGCAGGACAGAGGTCCCTAACTATGGCTACACCTTC. Translating gives CASRTEVPNYGYTF.

This clone was seen only a few times. This sequence joins TRBV20-1 and TRBJ2-7; 8 positions match TRBD1. V dropped 3 bases and J dropped 2; count of bases not matched to a gene: 6. The CDR3 extends over 14 amino acids. Germline V gene lookup returns CDR1 DFQATT and CDR2 SNEGSKA (reference sequence). CDR3 DNA: TGCAGTGCTAGTGGGACAGGAACGACCTACGAGCAGTACTTC. As protein: CSASGTGTTYEQYF.

This chain uses TRBV7-2 with TRBJ2-2; 7 positions match TRBD2. CDR3 length equals 15 residues. J lost 7 bases, V lost 3 bases, and 8 bases had no gene match. Germline CDR1 is SGHTA and CDR2 is FQGNSA. The CDR3 loop reads CASSFGLAESGELFF. CDR3 DNA: TGTGCCAGCAGCTTCGGGCTAGCGGAGAGCGGGGAGCTGTTTTTT. The full variable domain, in which reference TRBV7-2 and TRBJ2-2 provide the parts outside the CDR3, is GAGVSQSPSNKVTEKGKDVELRCDPISGHTALYWYRQSLGQGLEFLIYFQGNSAPDKSGLPSDRFSAERTGGSVSTLTIQRTQQEDSAVYLCASSFGLAESGELFFGEGSRLTVL.

The chain has TRBV9 and TRBJ1-2; no definite D call. CDR3 length: 15 residues. V lost 0 bases and J 0 bases, leaving 9 bases between the germline ends. CDR1 and CDR2 (germline): SGDLS, YYNGEE. The CDR3 coding sequence is TGTGCCAGCAGCGTAGATTCTGGGCCTAACTATGGCTACACCTTC. This sequence encodes CASSVDSGPNYGYTF.

The rearrangement joins TRBV13 to TRBJ2-7; weak D call: TRBD2 (6 bases). The CDR3 spans 15 residues. Germline V gene sequence: CDR1 PRHDT, CDR2 FYEKMQ (reference sequence). V lost 2 bases, J lost 5 bases, and 16 bases lay in between. The CDR3 sequence: CASSLFFGGDHEQYF. In DNA, the CDR3 is TGTGCCAGCAGCTTATTTTTTGGAGGGGACCACGAGCAGTACTTC.

The rearrangement links TRBV29-1 to TRBJ2-7; possible D gene TRBD2, 6 bases. CDR1 SQVTM and CDR2 ANQGSEA come from the germline V gene. The CDR3 runs 15 residues. Trimming cost V 4 bases and J 3 bases, with 19 bases left between them. The CDR3 nucleotides read TGCAGCGTTGGTCTTTCGACTAGAACTTACTACGAGCAGTACTTC. Residues: CSVGLSTRTYYEQYF.

V usage is TRBV5-4 and J usage is TRBJ2-2; TRBD2 might be the D (5 bases). Trimming shortened V by 0 bases and J by 3 bases, and 12 bases separated the two germline ends. There are 16 residues in the CDR3. CDR1 is SGHNT, CDR2 YYREEE, per germline (reference sequence). The CDR3 sequence: CASSLGVASDTGELFF. CDR3 nucleotides: TGTGCCAGCAGCTTGGGGGTAGCGTCCGACACCGGGGAGCTGTTTTTT.

The chain is built from TRBV30 and TRBJ1-3; D is unclear. Trimming left V 0 bases short and J 0 bases short, with 18 bases between. The CDR3 runs to 18 residues. Per the germline V gene, CDR1 is GTSNPN and CDR2 is SVGIG (reference sequence). This CDR3 reads CAWSVLFGVISSGNTIYF. In DNA, the CDR3 is TGTGCCTGGAGTGTACTATTCGGGGTCATTAGCTCTGGAAACACCATATATTTT.

The CDR3 DNA sequence: TGTGCCACCAGTGACCCCACTAGCGGGTCCTACAATGAGCAGTTCTTC. This codes for CATSDPTSGSYNEQFF. The chain couples TRBV24-1 to TRBJ2-1; TRBD2 matches 9 bases. From germline, CDR1 is KGHDR and CDR2 SFDVKD. This CDR3 spans 16 amino acids. Unmatched junction bases numbered 4, after V lost 4 bases and J lost 1 base.

V gene TRBV19 combines with J gene TRBJ1-5; 11 bases line up with TRBD1. The CDR3 runs 16 residues. The germline CDR1 and CDR2 sequences are LNHDA and SQIVND (reference sequence). J lost 4 bases, V lost 3 bases, and 5 bases had no gene match. The CDR3 here is CASSISGDRGNQPQHF. CDR3 bases: TGTGCCAGTAGTATTTCGGGGGACAGGGGGAATCAGCCCCAGCATTTT.

This chain uses TRBV19 with TRBJ1-1; D may be TRBD1 (5 bases). The CDR3 consists of 12 residues. Per the germline V gene, CDR1 is LNHDA and CDR2 is SQIVND (reference sequence). Trimming removed 5 bases at V and 6 bases at J, with 10 bases between. CDR3 loop: CASSSAGPEAFF. The CDR3 nucleotides are TGTGCCAGTAGTTCCGCAGGGCCTGAAGCTTTCTTT.

This clone was counted a single time. The chain recombines TRBV30 with TRBJ2-7; D might be TRBD2 (6 bases). Germline CDR1 and CDR2: GTSNPN and SVGIG (reference sequence). The CDR3 sequence is 12 residues long. Trimming removed 3 bases at V and 2 bases at J, with 8 bases between. CDR3 bases: TGTGCCTGGAGCGGGAGCCCCTACGAGCAGTACTTC. It codes for CAWSGSPYEQYF.